The clone carrying this T cell receptor (beta chain) was recorded a few times. Antigen specificity is unknown. The J segment lost 6 bases and the V segment lost 5 bases, leaving 17 bases of the junction unmatched. Germline V lookup: CDR1 LNHNV, CDR2 YYDKDF (reference sequence). The CDR3 is made up of 18 amino acids. This entry comes from a study of T-cell reconstitution after alpha-beta-depleted transplantation in children. Study outcomes and limitations: Several hundred expanded graft clones reportedly were the source of alpha-beta T cells about two months after transplant.

A library of TCRbeta sequences, prepared with unique molecular identifiers, was generated. TCRdb recomputed calls from the PCR reads with MiXCR, one row per CDR3 protein. The sample carries 200,000 to 250,000 distinct CDR3 sequences, around 8.4% recorded once. The sample was PBMCs, mostly from graft donor cells, taken 360 days after TCRalphabeta/CD19-depleted stem cell transplant. The chain is built from TRBV15 and TRBJ2-1, with 9 nucleotides matching TRBD2. The sequence came from a male patient between 2 and 10 years old who had a stem cell transplant for acute myeloid leukemia, so the T cells may come from the graft donor. The CDR3 DNA sequence: TGTGCCACCAGCCGGACCCACAGGGTAGCGGGAGTAACCAATGAGCAGTTCTTC. As protein: CATSRTHRVAGVTNEQFF.